Below, one TCR beta chain is given with its context. Its specificity is unknown. This entry is derived from a study of cytomegalovirus exposure and HLA in healthy donors. Study-level results: Specificity for CMV antigens was confirmed in vitro for a few of the CMV-associated chains. According to reports, the classifier identified cytomegalovirus status with high specificity and sensitivity.

In the PCR, 60 Vbeta and 13 Jbeta primers were used. The assay was immunoSEQ multiplex PCR, and TCRdb's table has in-frame clones only and misses some. The table lists around 90,000 clones, about 82% of them singletons. V lost 3 bases, J lost 8 bases, and 6 bases stayed unmatched. CDR3 length: 14 amino acids. Germline V CDR1 and CDR2: SEHNR, FQNEAQ (reference sequence). Source material: PBMCs. The source is a man younger than 40 in good health and CMV-seronegative. This chain joins TRBV7-9 and TRBJ2-1; 8 bases align to TRBD2. Written as DNA, the CDR3 is TGTGCCAGCAGCTTTGGCGGGAGGTATGATGAGCAGTTCTTC. Its translation is CASSFGGRYDEQFF.